This T cell receptor beta chain was observed in a study of blood T cell repertoires in COVID-19. Study background: PBMCs, B-cell-depleted T cells, or T cells were the source of the cDNA or gDNA that made up the material.

Original analysis: Estimated nucleated cell counts came from reference gene primer amplification. Method: immunoSEQ multiplex PCR; TCRdb's copy keeps in-frame clones and lacks some. The DNA was the basis for D and trimming; V, J and clone size are from that table. The sample has roughly 190,000 clones; about 86% are singletons. The CDR3 is made up of 15 amino acids. Germline V gene data show CDR1 as MNHEY and CDR2 as SVGAGI. The V end lost 5 bases, the J end lost 1 base, and 11 bases lay between the germline ends. V usage is TRBV6-5 and J usage is TRBJ2-2; the D gene is possibly TRBD1 (6 bases). The TCR comes from a man aged 30-40 years with active or convalescent COVID-19. The specimen sequenced was peripheral blood. CDR3 amino acids: CASSPRQVNTGELFF. The DNA for the CDR3 is TGTGCCAGCAGTCCCAGACAGGTGAACACCGGGGAGCTGTTTTTT.